Below, 17 T cell receptor beta chains from the same sample are listed, as sequenced in a study of cytomegalovirus exposure and HLA in healthy donors. This PCR relied on a set of 60 Vbeta primers and 13 Jbeta primers. Sequencing used immunoSEQ multiplex PCR; TCRdb keeps in-frame clones, though not all of them. The sample includes about 140,000 clones, approximately 77% of them seen just once. Sequenced sample: PBMCs. The receptors were sampled from a woman in her 40s in good health and CMV-seronegative.

The V call is TRBV5-4, the J call TRBJ2-7; 7 nucleotides align to TRBD1. The CDR3 length is 13 residues. Germline CDR1 is SGHNT and CDR2 is YYREEE (reference sequence). V was pared by 3 bases and J by 5 bases, with 5 bases of the junction left unmatched. For the CDR3, the DNA is TGTGCCAGCAGCTCGCGACAGGGAGACGAGCAGTACTTC. It yields the protein CASSSRQGDEQYF.

V usage is TRBV6-5 and J usage is TRBJ2-3; TRBD1 matches at 7 bases. J lost 1 base, V lost 2 bases, and 6 bases had no gene match. This CDR3 is built from 16 residues. Per germline, CDR1 MNHEY and CDR2 SVGAGI. CDR3 nucleotide sequence: TGTGCCAGCAGTTACGGACGGACAGGCGGCACAGATACGCAGTATTTT. This encodes CASSYGRTGGTDTQYF.

This chain links TRBV7-9 with TRBJ1-1, with TRBD1 identical over 7 bases. This CDR3 region has 14 residues. V trimming: 2 bases; J trimming: 11 bases; junction bases outside the gene matches: 11. The germline V gene has CDR1 SEHNR and CDR2 FQNEAQ (reference sequence). The CDR3 loop reads CASSLMEGGEEAFF. CDR3 sequence (DNA): TGTGCCAGCAGCTTAATGGAAGGGGGCGAGGAGGCTTTCTTT. Full variable domain (remainder filled in from reference TRBV7-9 and TRBJ1-1): DTGVSQNPRHKITKRGQNVTFRCDPISEHNRLYWYRQTLGQGPEFLTYFQNEAQLEKSRLLSDRFSAERPKGSFSTLEIQRTEQGDSAMYLCASSLMEGGEEAFFGQGTRLTVV.

CDR3 protein: CAWAARRFSYNEQFF. The CDR3 coding sequence is TGTGCCTGGGCGGCCCGGCGCTTCTCCTACAATGAGCAGTTCTTC. This chain joins TRBV30 and TRBJ2-1; no firm D call. This CDR3 comprises 15 residues. Trimming cost V 5 bases and J 0 bases, with 14 bases left between them. CDR1 GTSNPN and CDR2 SVGIG come from the germline V gene (reference sequence).

The CDR3 sequence: CAISGTTNEKLFF. For the CDR3, the DNA is TGTGCCATCTCCGGTACAACTAATGAAAAACTGTTTTTT. The chain uses TRBV10-3 and TRBJ1-4; D is ambiguous. Trimming removed 8 bases from V and 0 bases from J, with 7 bases in between. This CDR3 has 13 residues. Germline assignment: CDR1 ENHRY and CDR2 SYGVKD.

The chain employs TRBV7-2 and TRBJ2-7, with 11 bases lining up with TRBD2. V was clipped by 5 bases and J by 6 bases; unmatched bases: 9. The CDR3 covers 15 residues. Germline V CDR1 and CDR2: SGHTA, FQGNSA. The CDR3 is CASSLTSGVWSEQYF. CDR3 DNA sequence: TGTGCCAGCAGCCTGACTAGCGGGGTTTGGTCCGAGCAGTACTTC.

In its sample, this clone was seen a few times. The V call is TRBV4-2, the J call TRBJ2-3; 10 bases line up with TRBD1. Germline lookup yields CDR1 LGHNA and CDR2 YNFKEQ. V was pared by 4 bases and J by 2 bases, with 12 bases of the junction left unmatched. The CDR3 has 18 residues. The CDR3 loop is CASSPTGGTPSHTDTQYF. The CDR3 DNA reads as TGTGCCAGCAGCCCGACAGGGGGCACCCCCTCTCACACAGATACGCAGTATTTT.

The rearrangement uses TRBV19 and TRBJ2-7, with D perhaps TRBD2 (5 bases). V was pared by 5 bases and J by 3 bases, with 11 bases between. Per germline, CDR1 LNHDA and CDR2 SQIVND (reference sequence). The CDR3 has 13 residues. The CDR3 reads CASSAGSGYEQYF. The CDR3 DNA sequence: TGTGCCAGTAGTGCGGGTTCAGGCTACGAGCAGTACTTC.

The V call is TRBV2, the J call TRBJ1-1; 11 bases align to TRBD1. The V and J ends lost 6 bases and 1 base, in that order; junction bases with no gene match: 1. The CDR3 has 14 residues. Germline loops: CDR1 SNHLY, CDR2 FYNNEI. CDR3 in DNA: TGTGCCAGCAGGGGACAGGGGGAGAACACTGAAGCTTTCTTT. Its protein is CASRGQGENTEAFF.

This rearrangement joins TRBV7-2 to TRBJ2-2; 8 bases fit TRBD2. The V and J ends lost 7 bases and 6 bases, in that order; junction bases with no gene match: 19. In germline, CDR1 is SGHTA, CDR2 FQGNSA. CDR3 length: 18 amino acids. The CDR3 loop is CASTITAGAIRIAGELFF. The DNA for the CDR3 is TGTGCCAGCACAATCACAGCGGGGGCAATAAGGATAGCCGGGGAGCTGTTTTTT.

The rearrangement joins TRBV7-9 to TRBJ1-2, with D hard to call. Germline CDR1 SEHNR, CDR2 FQNEAQ (reference sequence). Trimming removed 3 bases at V and 0 bases at J, with 11 bases between. CDR3 length equals 15 residues. The CDR3 bases are TGTGCCAGCAGCTTTTCGAGGACTACTAACTATGGCTACACCTTC. It translates to CASSFSRTTNYGYTF.

The chain has TRBV28 and TRBJ2-7, with D possibly TRBD1 on 6 matching bases. The CDR3 covers 15 residues. Germline CDR1 is MDHEN and CDR2 is SYDVKM. Trimming cost V 7 bases and J 2 bases, with 18 bases left between them. The chain's CDR3 is CASTLYQGPTYEQYF. CDR3 nucleotides: TGTGCCAGCACCCTTTATCAGGGGCCGACCTACGAGCAGTACTTC.

V is TRBV5-1 and J is TRBJ2-1; D might be TRBD1 (6 bases). Germline V gene data show CDR1 as SGHRS and CDR2 as YFSETQ. Trimming shortened V by 4 bases and J by 13 bases, and 21 bases separated the two germline ends. The CDR3 sequence is 14 residues long. The DNA of the CDR3 is TGCGCCAGCAGCCCGGAGGACAGCGTCCGATTCCAGTTCTTC. Translation gives CASSPEDSVRFQFF.

The rearrangement uses TRBV6-5 and TRBJ1-2; D gene unclear. Germline V gives CDR1 MNHEY, CDR2 SVGAGI. The CDR3 loop spans 14 amino acids. V was pared by 5 bases and J by 4 bases, with 14 bases between. The CDR3, as DNA: TGTGCCAGCAGTCCGGTCGATGGTCTCTATGGCTACACCTTC. This sequence encodes CASSPVDGLYGYTF.

This chain uses TRBV19 with TRBJ2-5, with 11 bases aligning to TRBD1. The length of the CDR3 is 20 residues. With 0 bases clipped from V and 5 bases from J, the junction kept 17 bases outside the gene matches. Per germline, CDR1 LNHDA and CDR2 SQIVND (reference sequence). DNA of the CDR3: TGTGCCAGTAGTATAGATATCCGGGACAGGGGGACCATACGGAAGGAGACCCAGTACTTC. Protein: CASSIDIRDRGTIRKETQYF.

The V gene is TRBV29-1, the J gene TRBJ2-4; possible D gene TRBD2, 5 bases. The CDR3 has 12 amino acids. Between the trimmed V and J ends, which lost 6 bases and 2 bases, there was a span of 8 bases. Germline-derived CDR1 and CDR2 are SQVTM and ANQGSEA. CDR3 sequence: CSVEGSKNIQYF. The CDR3 DNA reads TGCAGCGTCGAGGGTTCCAAAAACATTCAGTACTTC.

This chain links TRBV6-7 with TRBJ2-3; 8 bases are a match to TRBD2. TRBV6-7 is given ORF status, its function remaining uncertain. V shed 4 bases and J 3 bases; nucleotides not matched to a gene: 6. CDR3 length equals 15 residues. CDR3 DNA sequence: TGTGCCAGCAGTTCCGGGACTAGGGCGACAGATACGCAGTATTTT. Translation gives CASSSGTRATDTQYF.